These 9 T cell receptor beta chains were all obtained from the same sample, sequenced in a study of blood T cells in healthy people across ages. Next came a second PCR, run for about 7 to 12 cycles, which used a sample-barcoded 5' primer along with a J-beta primer mix. TCRdb passed the 5' RACE reads through MiXCR, listing each CDR3 protein once. The repertoire holds about 640,000 distinct CDR3 sequences, with about 54% as singletons. The source material was blood. The receptors were gathered from a man aged 55-75 years in good health.

The chain has TRBV20-1 and TRBJ2-3; a weak D match, TRBD1 (5 bases). From germline, CDR1 is DFQATT and CDR2 SNEGSKA (reference sequence). Trimming shortened V by 6 bases and J by 4 bases, and 17 bases separated the two germline ends. CDR3 length: 14 amino acids. The CDR3 sequence: CSALGRLGADTQYF. The CDR3 DNA sequence: TGCAGTGCCCTGGGGCGATTAGGGGCAGATACGCAGTATTTT.

In this sample, this clonotype turned up a few times. This CDR3 is CASSLWGQPETQYF. The CDR3 nucleotides are TGCGCCAGCAGCTTGTGGGGACAGCCAGAGACCCAGTACTTC. The J gene is TRBJ2-5, the V gene TRBV5-1; the match to TRBD1 covers 7 bases. Germline CDR1 SGHRS, CDR2 YFSETQ. The CDR3 runs to 14 residues. V shed 1 base, J shed 4 bases, and the junction held 4 bases outside the gene matches.

This clonotype occurred a few times. The chain carries TRBV11-2 and TRBJ1-2; TRBD1 is a possible D gene (6 bases). The CDR3 totals 15 residues. Trimming removed 1 base at V and 0 bases at J, with 9 bases between. Germline lookup yields CDR1 SGHAT and CDR2 FQNNGV. The CDR3 coding sequence is TGTGCCAGCAGCTTAGTGGGGGGCACTAACTATGGCTACACCTTC. It encodes CASSLVGGTNYGYTF.

This clonotype was detected many times. The V and J genes are TRBV20-1 and TRBJ2-1; no definite D call. The CDR3 covers 13 residues. Looked up from germline, CDR1 is DFQATT and CDR2 is SNEGSKA (reference sequence). The V end lost 1 base, the J end lost 8 bases, and 12 bases lay between the germline ends. The CDR3 sequence is CSARGAPGDEQFF. CDR3 coding DNA: TGCAGTGCTAGAGGAGCACCCGGAGATGAGCAGTTCTTC.

The chain recombines TRBV9 with TRBJ2-1; 9 bases line up with TRBD2. The junction had 2 bases not matched to a gene; V was cut back by 0 bases and J by 4 bases. Germline-derived CDR1 and CDR2 are SGDLS and YYNGEE. The CDR3 runs to 15 residues. As DNA, the CDR3 is TGTGCCAGCAGCGTAGTGACTAGCGGATACAATGAGCAGTTCTTC. It yields the protein CASSVVTSGYNEQFF.

The rearrangement joins TRBV3-1 to TRBJ1-2, with 10 bases fitting TRBD1. Germline V gene sequence: CDR1 LGHDT, CDR2 YNNKEL (reference sequence). CDR3 length: 16 amino acids. The V and J ends lost 2 bases and 1 base, in that order; junction bases with no gene match: 4. Written as DNA, the CDR3 is TGTGCCAGCAGCCAATCTGGACAGGGGGGTAACTATGGCTACACCTTC. Protein: CASSQSGQGGNYGYTF.

This chain links TRBV7-9 with TRBJ1-6, with 7 bases lining up with TRBD1. The CDR3 consists of 17 residues. The germline V gene has CDR1 SEHNR and CDR2 FQNEAQ (reference sequence). The V segment lost 3 bases and the J segment 6 bases; nucleotides outside the gene matches: 11. The CDR3 DNA sequence: TGTGCCAGCAGCTTTGGACAGGCAGGCGTCCTTAATTCACCCCTCCACTTT. Translated, it gives CASSFGQAGVLNSPLHF. Variable domain in full (rest from reference TRBV7-9 and TRBJ1-6): DTGVSQNPRHKITKRGQNVTFRCDPISEHNRLYWYRQTLGQGPEFLTYFQNEAQLEKSRLLSDRFSAERPKGSFSTLEIQRTEQGDSAMYLCASSFGQAGVLNSPLHFGNGTRLTVT.

This clonotype was found a few times. The J gene is TRBJ2-7, the V gene TRBV10-2, with TRBD1 identical over 9 bases. V lost 7 bases, J lost 3 bases, and 7 bases stayed unmatched. Germline assignment: CDR1 WSHSY and CDR2 SAAADI. This CDR3 region has 14 residues. The CDR3 region is CASTNPGQGYEQYF. CDR3 bases: TGCGCCAGCACCAACCCGGGACAGGGCTACGAGCAGTACTTC.

The J gene is TRBJ2-3, the V gene TRBV3-1; 7 nucleotides match TRBD2. In germline, CDR1 is LGHDT, CDR2 YNNKEL (reference sequence). Losses at the gene ends were 0 bases for V and 6 bases for J; bases not matched to a gene: 9. The CDR3 is made up of 16 amino acids. The CDR3 sequence is CASSQEPGLETDTQYF. The CDR3 DNA follows: TGTGCCAGCAGCCAAGAACCCGGACTAGAAACCGATACGCAGTATTTT.